The 21 T cell receptor beta chains below come from one sample, sequenced in a study of blood T cell repertoires in COVID-19. Only in-frame clones appear in the TCRdb table, and some are missing; sequencing was by immunoSEQ multiplex PCR. The table has over 150,000 clones, approximately 85% seen once. Source material: peripheral blood. Source of these receptors: a woman aged 60 to 75 with COVID-19, enrolled during active disease.

This chain's CDR3 is CAWSATGLRGETQYF. CDR3 bases: TGTGCCTGGAGTGCTACGGGCTTAAGAGGGGAGACCCAGTACTTC. The chain couples TRBV30 to TRBJ2-5, with D maybe TRBD2 (5 bases). The germline gives CDR1 GTSNPN, CDR2 SVGIG (reference sequence). There are 15 residues in the CDR3. Trimming removed 1 base from V and 5 bases from J, with 17 bases in between.

This sequence joins TRBV10-1 and TRBJ1-1, with 8 bases identical to TRBD1. The CDR3 totals 15 residues. The V and J ends lost 2 bases and 5 bases, in that order; junction bases with no gene match: 7. The germline V gene encodes CDR1 WNHNN and CDR2 SYGVQD (reference sequence). This CDR3 reads CASSERGRGRTEAFF. CDR3 sequence (DNA): TGCGCCAGCAGTGAGAGGGGCAGGGGGCGGACTGAAGCTTTCTTT.

Remarks on this clone: The same CDR3 is also encoded by other DNA sequences in this sample. This chain uses TRBV5-1 with TRBJ1-1; TRBD1 is a possible D gene (5 bases). This CDR3 has 15 amino acids. Germline values: CDR1 SGHRS, CDR2 YFSETQ. V was clipped by 3 bases and J by 1 base, with 13 bases between them. The CDR3 nucleotides read TGCGCCAGCAGCTCCTCAGGGTCGTCGAACACTGAAGCTTTCTTT. Translated: CASSSSGSSNTEAFF.

The V call is TRBV6-5, the J call TRBJ1-2; TRBD1 is a possible D gene (5 bases). The germline CDR1 and CDR2 sequences are MNHEY and SVGAGI. V lost 7 bases to trimming and J lost 4 bases, with 13 bases between them. The CDR3 loop spans 13 amino acids. The CDR3 DNA sequence: TGTGCCAGCATGGGGCAGATTGGCTATGGCTACACCTTC. It is translated as CASMGQIGYGYTF.

V gene TRBV19 combines with J gene TRBJ1-5; D unresolved. Trimming pared 3 bases from V and 0 bases from J, leaving 9 bases between. Germline CDR1 LNHDA, CDR2 SQIVND (reference sequence). The CDR3 contains 15 residues. In DNA form, the CDR3 reads TGTGCCAGTAGTATCCCCCGGGGTAGCAATCAGCCCCAGCATTTT. Its protein product is CASSIPRGSNQPQHF. The full variable domain, its missing parts supplied by reference TRBV19 and TRBJ1-5, is DGGITQSPKYLFRKEGQNVTLSCEQNLNHDAMYWYRQDPGQGLRLIYYSQIVNDFQKGDIAEGYSVSREKKESFPLTVTSAQKNPTAFYLCASSIPRGSNQPQHFGDGTRLSIL.

The chain carries TRBV19 and TRBJ2-7; D possibly corresponds to TRBD2 (5 bases). Trimming left V 5 bases short and J 0 bases short, with 8 bases between. This CDR3 has 13 residues. In germline, CDR1 is LNHDA, CDR2 SQIVND (reference sequence). DNA of the CDR3: TGTGCCAGTAGTCCTGGGAGCTCCTACGAGCAGTACTTC. Protein sequence: CASSPGSSYEQYF.

The chain uses TRBV12-3 or TRBV12-4 and TRBJ1-2; no definite D call. V lost 2 bases and J 4 bases, leaving 8 bases between the germline ends. The CDR3 totals 13 residues. As DNA, the CDR3 is TGTGCCAGCAGTTTACCCGCGGGCTATGGCTACACCTTC. It codes for CASSLPAGYGYTF.

In this sample, this clone turned up a few times. The V gene is TRBV19, the J gene TRBJ1-2; D might be TRBD1 (6 bases). Trimming cost V 4 bases and J 2 bases, with 11 bases left between them. The CDR3 has 14 residues. In germline, CDR1 is LNHDA, CDR2 SQIVND (reference sequence). The CDR3 nucleotides are TGTGCCAGTAGTACAGGGGACATGAACTATGGCTACACCTTC. Translated: CASSTGDMNYGYTF. The full variable domain, rest sourced from reference TRBV19 and TRBJ1-2, is DGGITQSPKYLFRKEGQNVTLSCEQNLNHDAMYWYRQDPGQGLRLIYYSQIVNDFQKGDIAEGYSVSREKKESFPLTVTSAQKNPTAFYLCASSTGDMNYGYTFGSGTRLTVV.

The chain employs TRBV12-3 or TRBV12-4 and TRBJ1-1, with D unresolved. V was cut by 3 bases and J by 0 bases, with 5 bases left in between. This CDR3 comprises 13 residues. The CDR3 DNA is TGTGCCAGCAGTTTTCCCATGAACACTGAAGCTTTCTTT. Translated, it gives CASSFPMNTEAFF.

The chain has TRBV4-1 and TRBJ1-3; maybe TRBD1 (5 bases). Trimming took 0 bases from V and 3 from J, leaving 6 bases between them. CDR3 size: 14 residues. From germline, CDR1 is MGHRA and CDR2 YSYEKL. As DNA, the CDR3 is TGCGCCAGCAGCCAAGACAGGGTTGGAAACACCATATATTTT. It is translated as CASSQDRVGNTIYF.

The chain combines TRBV9 with TRBJ2-1, with 8 bases matching TRBD2. The CDR3 covers 15 residues. Germline V gene sequence: CDR1 SGDLS, CDR2 YYNGEE. After removal of 1 base from V and 12 bases from J, the junction contained 12 bases not matched to a gene. CDR3 bases: TGTGCCAGCAGCGTATCCCCTTCCGCGGCGGGAGGGCAGTTCTTC. It specifies CASSVSPSAAGGQFF.

The chain recombines TRBV15 with TRBJ1-2; a weak D match, TRBD1 (6 bases). Per germline, CDR1 LNHNV and CDR2 YYDKDF (reference sequence). Trimming pared 3 bases from V and 4 bases from J, leaving 6 bases between. The CDR3 is 12 residues long. CDR3 coding DNA: TGTGCCACCAGCAGGACAGGCTATGGCTACACCTTC. Translated: CATSRTGYGYTF.

The rearrangement uses TRBV5-1 and TRBJ1-4, with TRBD1 as a possible D gene (5 bases). CDR3 size: 16 residues. V dropped 5 bases and J dropped 8 bases, with 22 bases sitting between them. Germline V CDR1 and CDR2: SGHRS, YFSETQ. The CDR3 nucleotides are TGCGCCAGCAGGCCCGAGGCGGGGACGAGGGGCGAAAAACTGTTTTTT. Amino acid sequence: CASRPEAGTRGEKLFF.

The chain uses TRBV5-1 and TRBJ2-2, with 7 bases aligning to TRBD1. The junction had 4 bases not matched to a gene; V was cut back by 2 bases and J by 0 bases. From germline, CDR1 is SGHRS and CDR2 YFSETQ. The CDR3 runs to 16 residues. The CDR3 loop is CASSLLGTANTGELFF. The CDR3, as DNA: TGCGCCAGCAGCTTACTAGGGACAGCGAACACCGGGGAGCTGTTTTTT.

V and J are TRBV18 and TRBJ1-5; 9 nucleotides align to TRBD1. The V segment lost 6 bases and the J segment 4 bases; nucleotides outside the gene matches: 4. Germline V CDR1 and CDR2: KGHSH, LQKENI. This CDR3 is 14 amino acids long. The CDR3 here is CASSAGTGNQPQHF. CDR3 sequence (DNA): TGTGCCAGCTCCGCCGGGACAGGGAATCAGCCCCAGCATTTT.

This sequence joins TRBV6-5 and TRBJ1-6; no firm D call. The CDR3 is 15 amino acids. Germline CDR1 is MNHEY and CDR2 is SVGAGI. V was pared by 6 bases and J by 7 bases, with 16 bases between. The CDR3 spells CASRSTKGYNSPLHF. The CDR3 DNA sequence: TGTGCCAGCAGGTCGACTAAGGGATACAATTCACCCCTCCACTTT.

This rearrangement joins TRBV27 to TRBJ2-5; tentatively, D is TRBD1 (5 bases). This CDR3 region has 16 residues. V lost 1 base and J 1 base, leaving 13 bases between the germline ends. Per the germline V gene, CDR1 is MNHEY and CDR2 is SMNVEV (reference sequence). CDR3 sequence reads: CASSLWPGIGQETQYF. As DNA, the CDR3 is TGTGCCAGCAGTTTATGGCCAGGGATCGGCCAAGAGACCCAGTACTTC.

The chain has TRBV6-6 and TRBJ1-6; D is perhaps TRBD1 (6 bases). CDR1 and CDR2 (germline): MNHNY, SVGAGI (reference sequence). V was clipped by 7 bases and J by 5 bases, with 15 bases between them. The CDR3 contains 15 residues. CDR3 residues: CASTPPGANNSPLHF. The CDR3 DNA reads as TGTGCCAGCACCCCCCCAGGGGCTAATAATTCACCCCTCCACTTT.

V usage is TRBV15 and J usage is TRBJ1-5; no reliable D call. The V gene lost 3 bases and the J gene lost 0 bases, with 12 bases spanning the gap. CDR1 and CDR2 (germline): LNHNV, YYDKDF (reference sequence). CDR3 length equals 16 residues. The CDR3 DNA reads TGTGCCACCAGCAGCACGACTGGTCGTAGCAATCAGCCCCAGCATTTT. Translating gives CATSSTTGRSNQPQHF.

The chain couples TRBV5-1 to TRBJ1-4, with D possibly matching TRBD1 (5 bases). Per germline, CDR1 SGHRS and CDR2 YFSETQ. The CDR3 has 15 amino acids. V lost 4 bases and J lost 8, with 18 bases in between. The DNA of the CDR3 is TGCGCCAGCAGCCCCACCGGGACGGGGGACGAAAAACTGTTTTTT. Its translation is CASSPTGTGDEKLFF.

The chain recombines TRBV19 with TRBJ2-3, with TRBD1 as a possible D gene (6 bases). Germline V gene data show CDR1 as LNHDA and CDR2 as SQIVND (reference sequence). This CDR3 has 15 residues. Trimming took off 3 bases at V and 6 bases at J, with 16 bases between the two ends. CDR3 sequence: CASSMDRTSTDTQYF. The CDR3 bases are TGTGCCAGTAGTATGGACAGAACCTCTACGGATACGCAGTATTTT.